Each of the 4 T cell receptor beta chains below was sequenced from the same sample in a study of response to subunit inactivated influenza vaccine. MiXCR, run by TCRdb on the RT-PCR reads, gives a single entry per CDR3 protein. The repertoire holds around 750,000 distinct CDR3 sequences, 21% seen once, with roughly a tenth in the top ten. Specimen: PBMCs from blood, collected roughly 5 days after vaccination. These TCRs come from a man in his fifties who received an inactivated influenza vaccine.

This clonotype was found a few times. The genes are TRBV7-8 and TRBJ1-5; D is undetermined. Trimming took off 3 bases at V and 2 bases at J, with 11 bases between the two ends. The CDR3 has 15 residues. The germline CDR1 and CDR2 sequences are SGHVS and FQNEAQ. The CDR3 is CASSLRKGGNQPQHF. DNA of the CDR3: TGTGCCAGCAGCTTGAGGAAAGGTGGCAATCAGCCCCAGCATTTT.

This clonotype has just a few counts. The chain carries TRBV6-2 or TRBV6-3 and TRBJ2-3; 13 bases line up with TRBD2. CDR3 length: 18 amino acids. Trimming took 7 bases from V and 3 from J; bases not matched to a gene: 13. Per germline, CDR1 MNHEY and CDR2 SVGEGT. The CDR3 DNA is TGTGCCAGCAATACCGGGACTAGCGGGGTTGGCGGAACAGATACGCAGTATTTT. Protein sequence: CASNTGTSGVGGTDTQYF.

The sample holds a few counts of this clonotype. Sequence at one end of the junction differs from germline and may be a read error. The chain recombines TRBV12-3 or TRBV12-4 with TRBJ2-1, with TRBD2 matching over 11 bases. The CDR3 runs to 18 residues. CDR3 nucleotide sequence: TGTACCAGCAGTTTATGGGCTAGCGGGGGGCTTCTCTACAATGAGCAGTTCTTC. This encodes CTSSLWASGGLLYNEQFF.

CDR3 nucleotide sequence: TGTGCCAGCAGTTCTAGTGTCTATGGCTACACCTTC. This codes for CASSSSVYGYTF. The chain recombines TRBV12-3 or TRBV12-4 with TRBJ1-2; D gene uncertain. The length of the CDR3 is 12 residues. V was shortened by 4 bases and J by 4 bases, with 7 bases between the two germline ends.